Given below is one TCR beta chain in context. The antigen it recognizes is unknown. Base qualities are missing; no much larger clone stands one base away. The CDR3 regions of human TCRbeta chains were subjected to immunosequencing. As for the original processing: TCRs in the repertoires were matched against a reference library of SARS-CoV-2-specific TCRs that had been generated with the MIRA antigen-specificity platform. Breadth was defined as the fraction of unique TCRs that were SARS-CoV-2-associated, and depth was defined as the fraction of total T cells that were SARS-CoV-2-associated. Using the MIRA data, each spike-specific TCR was mapped to the spike region that the TCR reacts to and placed in a CD4 or CD8 class. Log10-transformed breadth and depth values were compared by one-way ANOVA with Sidak's multiple comparisons tests. TCRdb limited this immuneACCESS table to in-frame rearrangements with V and J called. A share of clones is missing; checked studies link under half to unresolved V genes, and the rest is unexplained. For V, J and clone size, that table is used; D and trimming come from the DNA. The sample includes 150,000 to 200,000 clones, with 85% to 95% observed a single time. 0.9% of the sample is in the top ten clones.

This sample is drawn from a study of T cell responses to AZD1222 COVID-19 vaccine (dated by TCRdb to the early 2020s). General notes on the study: AZD1222 recipients with second doses at about 4 weeks or about 12 weeks were pooled, because spike-specific TCR depth and breadth did not differ between schedules. TCR sequencing covered roughly 230 trial participants: 207 given two doses of AZD1222 and about 26 given two doses of MenACWY control vaccine. Trial participants were enrolled by age into subgroups of 18-55, 56-69 and 70-plus years, and around 150, 29 and 61 TCR-sequenced participants, respectively, were included in these subgroups. Here is what the overall study found, with its caveats: Most participants were white British and females outnumbered males, and the authors suggested that clonal diversity may have been underestimated. Only five to seven AZD1222 recipients were SARS-CoV-2 seropositive at baseline, limiting conclusions about previously exposed vaccinees. The vaccine-associated CD4 TCRs covered the entire spike protein, and the dominant responses fell in regions 160-218 and 743-854. Because no day 14 peak-response samples were available, the repertoires could be characterized only after the peak T cell response. The 56-69-year group was small, and its depth increase did not reach significance, likely because of low power. After two AZD1222 doses, spike-specific TCR breadth and depth were significantly higher than at day 0 and than in MenACWY recipients. Reportedly, almost half of the unique spike-specific TCRs recognized epitopes lying outside the regions that are mutated in the B.1.351 and B.1.1.7 variants.

Between the V and J ends, shortened by 2 bases and 0 bases respectively, the junction contains 12 bases. CDR1 is given as SGDLS and CDR2 as YYNGEE, both from the germline V gene. The CDR3, from cysteine to phenylalanine, totals 16 residues. Just CDR3 DNA is preserved here, 48 bases in frame from base 1. What the time point label conveys for this sample: baseline before first vaccination. The vaccinee samples were drawn from two UK trials, COV001 and COV002, one of which was a single-blind randomized controlled phase 2/3 trial testing AZD1222 (ChAdOx1 nCoV-19) in healthy adults. Trial participant PBMC samples were collected at day 0 and day 28 after the second dose for TCRbeta chain sequencing.

The chain links TRBV9 with TRBJ2-1; perhaps TRBD2 is the D gene, with 6 bases matching. The sample was peripheral blood, taken on day 0 of AZD1222 vaccination. The TCR originated in an adult in good health. At the DNA level, the sequence is TGTGCCAGCAGCGTTGGGGGGACTTCCTCCTACAATGAGCAGTTCTTC. Translated, this gives CASSVGGTSSYNEQFF.